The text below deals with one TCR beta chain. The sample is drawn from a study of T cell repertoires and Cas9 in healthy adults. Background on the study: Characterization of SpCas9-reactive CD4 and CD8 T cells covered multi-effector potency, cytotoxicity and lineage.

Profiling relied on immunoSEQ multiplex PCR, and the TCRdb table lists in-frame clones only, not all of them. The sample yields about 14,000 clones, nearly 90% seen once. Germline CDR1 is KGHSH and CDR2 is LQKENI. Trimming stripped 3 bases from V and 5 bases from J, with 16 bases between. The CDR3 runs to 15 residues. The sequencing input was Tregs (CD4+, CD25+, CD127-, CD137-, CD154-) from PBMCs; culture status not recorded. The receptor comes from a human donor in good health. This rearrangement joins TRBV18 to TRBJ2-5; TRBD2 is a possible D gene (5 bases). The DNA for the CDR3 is TGTGCCAGCTCACCTTTTGCTGGACTGGGTGAGACCCAGTACTTC. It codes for CASSPFAGLGETQYF.